These 21 T cell receptor beta chains were sequenced from one sample in a study of monozygotic twins with cystic fibrosis. Method: immunoSEQ multiplex PCR; TCRdb's copy keeps in-frame clones and lacks some. The sample lists about 35,000 clones; approximately 72% were seen once. Sequencing used blood. The source is a girl under 18 with cystic fibrosis.

The chain employs TRBV21-1 and TRBJ1-1. TRBV21-1 is marked as a pseudogene. CDR3 size: 13 residues. CDR3 coding DNA: TGTGCCAGCAGCAGAGGGTGGAACGCTGAAGCTTTCTTT. Residues: CASSRGWNAEAFF.

This sequence joins TRBV4-1 and TRBJ1-1; D is unclear. In germline, CDR1 is MGHRA, CDR2 YSYEKL. The CDR3 extends over 13 amino acids. V was clipped by 0 bases and J by 7 bases, with 9 bases between them. The DNA of the CDR3 is TGCGCCAGCAGCCAAGATGGCACCCTTGAAGCTTTCTTT. The encoded protein is CASSQDGTLEAFF.

The chain uses TRBV5-1 and TRBJ2-1; D is tentatively TRBD1 or TRBD2 (5 bases each). Per the germline V gene, CDR1 is SGHRS and CDR2 is YFSETQ. Trimming removed 4 bases from V and 0 bases from J, with 14 bases in between. The CDR3 length is 16 residues. The CDR3 DNA is TGCGCCAGCAGCCTACGGGACCTGAGCTCCTACAATGAGCAGTTCTTC. Amino acids: CASSLRDLSSYNEQFF.

V is TRBV6-4 and J is TRBJ1-1, with 8 bases fitting TRBD1. Trimming at V came to 8 bases and at J to 7 bases, leaving 12 bases not matched to a gene. The V gene's germline CDR1 is MRHNA and CDR2 SNTAGT. This CDR3 is built from 14 residues. CDR3 DNA sequence: TGTGCCAGCCGAAGGACAGGGTCGTCAAGTGAAGCTTTCTTT. Protein: CASRRTGSSSEAFF.

The rearrangement links TRBV4-1 to TRBJ2-1; 9 nucleotides line up with TRBD1. Germline V gene data show CDR1 as MGHRA and CDR2 as YSYEKL. V dropped 0 bases and J dropped 8; count of bases not matched to a gene: 11. CDR3 length: 17 amino acids. CDR3 DNA: TGCGCCAGCAGCCAAGATCCTGACAGGGGGGTGGGCGATGAGCAGTTCTTC. It codes for CASSQDPDRGVGDEQFF.

This chain joins TRBV9 and TRBJ2-3, with D uncertain. Deletions cut 2 bases from V and 1 base from J, with 8 bases between. The V gene's germline CDR1 is SGDLS and CDR2 YYNGEE. This CDR3 has 14 amino acids. CDR3 coding DNA: TGTGCCAGCAGCGTCTTCCCACGCACAGATACGCAGTATTTT. This codes for CASSVFPRTDTQYF.

V usage is TRBV18 and J usage is TRBJ1-1, with TRBD1 matching over 7 bases. Germline V gene sequence: CDR1 KGHSH, CDR2 LQKENI. The J segment lost 5 bases and the V segment lost 3 bases, leaving 21 bases of the junction unmatched. CDR3 length equals 19 residues. CDR3 bases: TGTGCCAGCTCACCCCGACAGGGCGGGATACACAGCCGTGGGACTGAAGCTTTCTTT. It is translated as CASSPRQGGIHSRGTEAFF.

The chain employs TRBV2 and TRBJ2-5; TRBD2 agrees at 10 bases. This CDR3 has 15 amino acids. CDR1 and CDR2 (germline): SNHLY, FYNNEI. V trimming: 6 bases; J trimming: 0 bases; junction bases outside the gene matches: 4. This CDR3 reads CASRLAGLYQETQYF. CDR3 bases: TGTGCCAGCAGACTAGCGGGGCTCTACCAAGAGACCCAGTACTTC.

This chain connects TRBV5-6 to TRBJ1-2; D is unresolved. V gave up 0 bases and J gave up 3 bases, with 9 bases separating them. There are 14 residues in the CDR3. Looked up from germline, CDR1 is SGHDT and CDR2 is YYEEEE. The chain's CDR3 is CASSLDWEDYGYTF. The CDR3, as DNA: TGTGCCAGCAGCTTGGACTGGGAGGACTATGGCTACACCTTC.

Only a few counts were recorded for this clone. The chain uses TRBV5-1 and TRBJ2-1; 11 nucleotides align to TRBD2. CDR3 length equals 15 residues. Germline values: CDR1 SGHRS, CDR2 YFSETQ. The J segment lost 6 bases and the V segment lost 4 bases, leaving 6 bases of the junction unmatched. The CDR3 coding sequence is TGCGCCAGCAGCAAACTAGCGGGAGTTGGCAATGAGCAGTTCTTC. Residues: CASSKLAGVGNEQFF.

In its sample, this clone was seen once. The chain recombines TRBV6-5 with TRBJ2-5; 7 bases map to TRBD2. Germline V gene lookup returns CDR1 MNHEY and CDR2 SVGAGI. The CDR3 sequence is 14 residues long. Germline trimming cut 7 bases from V and 9 bases from J; bases unmatched to any gene: 14. The CDR3 DNA is TGTGCCAGCAACTTTTTCGGGGGAGGGGAGTCCCAGTACTTC. This translates into CASNFFGGGESQYF.

This chain joins TRBV11-2 and TRBJ2-7; the D gene is possibly TRBD2 (6 bases). The germline V gene encodes CDR1 SGHAT and CDR2 FQNNGV. The CDR3 runs to 13 residues. V gave up 3 bases and J gave up 2 bases, with 8 bases separating them. The CDR3 bases are TGTGCCAGCAGCTTTGGGAGGACCTACGAGCAGTACGTC. Translating it yields CASSFGRTYEQYV.

The gene calls are TRBV7-9 and TRBJ2-7; D might be TRBD2 (5 bases). This CDR3 has 16 residues. V gave up 5 bases and J gave up 0 bases, with 17 bases separating them. CDR1 and CDR2 (germline): SEHNR, FQNEAQ (reference sequence). The CDR3 DNA reads TGTGCCAGCAGCGACGAGATGAGGGCTAACTCCTACGAGCAGTACTTC. Translating gives CASSDEMRANSYEQYF.

The chain is built from TRBV5-4 and TRBJ2-1; TRBD2 agrees at 9 bases. The CDR3 spans 15 residues. The germline V gene encodes CDR1 SGHNT and CDR2 YYREEE (reference sequence). With V trimmed by 3 bases and J by 8 bases, 9 bases remained unmatched. Here the CDR3 reads CASSSPGLASDEQFF. The CDR3 DNA reads as TGTGCCAGCAGCTCCCCGGGACTAGCTTCCGATGAGCAGTTCTTC.

CDR3 in amino acids: CASSLEAGGSYEQYV. CDR3 coding DNA: TGTGCCAGCAGCTTAGAGGCAGGGGGGTCCTACGAGCAGTACGTC. The chain is built from TRBV7-6 and TRBJ2-7, with D maybe TRBD1 (7 bases). From germline, CDR1 is SGHVS and CDR2 FNYEAQ. There are 15 residues in the CDR3. Between the trimmed V and J ends, which lost 1 base and 1 base, there was a span of 11 bases.

The rearrangement links TRBV5-4 to TRBJ1-2; TRBD1 might be the D (5 bases). CDR3 size: 16 residues. CDR1 and CDR2 from the germline V gene are SGHNT and YYREEE (reference sequence). V lost 0 bases to trimming and J lost 0 bases, with 12 bases between them. The CDR3 sequence is CASSLARGETNYGYTF. Written as DNA, the CDR3 is TGTGCCAGCAGCTTGGCCCGGGGGGAAACTAACTATGGCTACACCTTC.

This chain links TRBV7-3 with TRBJ2-7; 7 nucleotides align to TRBD2. The CDR3 loop spans 19 amino acids. V shed 5 bases, J shed 3 bases, and the junction held 22 bases outside the gene matches. CDR1 and CDR2 from the germline V gene are SGHTA and FQGTGA. This CDR3 is CASSRTAGVKQRRIYEQYF. The CDR3 DNA reads as TGTGCCAGCAGCCGAACGGCGGGGGTCAAACAGCGGAGGATCTACGAGCAGTACTTC.

A remark on this clone: The junction departs from the called germline gene at one end, perhaps through a read error. This rearrangement joins TRBV4-3 to TRBJ2-1; D is undetermined. The germline gives CDR1 LGHNA, CDR2 YSLEER. The CDR3 consists of 16 residues. CDR3 protein: CASSQEPHVSFNEQFF. As DNA, the CDR3 is TGCGCCAGCAGCCAAGAGCCCCATGTCTCCTTCAATGAGCAGTTCTTC.

The chain recombines TRBV30 with TRBJ2-1; D remains ambiguous. Per the germline V gene, CDR1 is GTSNPN and CDR2 is SVGIG (reference sequence). This CDR3 contains 13 residues. Trimming took off 2 bases at V and 9 bases at J, with 14 bases between the two ends. The CDR3 spells CAWSLGGPGEQFF. CDR3 sequence (DNA): TGTGCCTGGAGTCTGGGTGGACCAGGTGAGCAGTTCTTC.

This rearrangement joins TRBV30 to TRBJ2-1, with 7 bases identical to TRBD2. The V gene's germline CDR1 is GTSNPN and CDR2 SVGIG (reference sequence). V shed 4 bases and J 0 bases; nucleotides not matched to a gene: 9. The CDR3 is made up of 16 amino acids. CDR3 protein: CAWTDSGLGSYNEQFF. The DNA for the CDR3 is TGTGCCTGGACCGATAGCGGGTTAGGCTCCTACAATGAGCAGTTCTTC.

This clone was counted between two and nine times. The CDR3 coding sequence is TGTGCCAGCAGCCGGACTAGCGGGAGCCTCTACGAGCAGTACGTC. Translation gives CASSRTSGSLYEQYV. This chain joins TRBV7-8 and TRBJ2-7; 13 bases are a match to TRBD2. CDR1 and CDR2 (germline): SGHVS, FQNEAQ. CDR3 length: 15 amino acids. J gave up 3 bases and V 5 bases, and 4 bases lay outside the gene matches.